This T cell receptor beta chain was documented in a study of T cells in Graves' hyperthyroidism and ophthalmopathy. Study overall: Peripheral blood was collected at initial diagnosis, before any treatment. Overall study results and limits: Most clonotypes that expanded in the thyroid above 0.001 also showed up in blood.

The V and J ends lost 8 bases and 2 bases, in that order; junction bases with no gene match: 6. Germline V CDR1 and CDR2: SNHLY, FYNNEI. The CDR3 extends over 15 amino acids. TCR beta CDR3 regions were amplified from RNA transcripts. With the HTBI primer set, the TCR CDR3 went through a first round of RT-PCR. TCRdb used MiXCR to reprocess the multiplex PCR reads, holding one entry per CDR3 protein. The data show roughly 530,000 distinct CDR3 sequences, roughly 18% seen once. This clonotype was detected a few times. What it binds is unknown. This receptor was identified in a young woman with Graves' ophthalmopathy. The chain has TRBV2 and TRBJ2-6; 7 nucleotides match TRBD1. Source material: blood. The CDR3 region has the DNA TGTGCCAGCGCGCTTGACAGGGCTGGGGCCAACGTCCTGACTTTC. Translated, it gives CASALDRAGANVLTF.